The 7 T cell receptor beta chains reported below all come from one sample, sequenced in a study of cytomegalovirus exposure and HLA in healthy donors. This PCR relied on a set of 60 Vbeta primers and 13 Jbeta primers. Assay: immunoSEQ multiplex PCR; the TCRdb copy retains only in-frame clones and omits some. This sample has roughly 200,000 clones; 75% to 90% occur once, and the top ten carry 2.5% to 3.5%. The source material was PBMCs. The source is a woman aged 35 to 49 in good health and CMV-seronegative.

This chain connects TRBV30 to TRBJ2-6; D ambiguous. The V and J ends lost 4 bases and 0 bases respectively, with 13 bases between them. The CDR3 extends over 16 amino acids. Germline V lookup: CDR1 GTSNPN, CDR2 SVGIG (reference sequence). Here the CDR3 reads CAWTSMLLSGANVLTF. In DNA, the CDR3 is TGTGCCTGGACCTCGATGCTACTCTCTGGGGCCAACGTCCTGACTTTC.

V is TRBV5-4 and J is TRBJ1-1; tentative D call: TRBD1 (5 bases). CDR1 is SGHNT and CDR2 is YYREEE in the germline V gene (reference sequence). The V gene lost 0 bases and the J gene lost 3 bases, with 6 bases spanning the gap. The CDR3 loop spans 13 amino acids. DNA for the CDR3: TGTGCCAGCAGCTTGGGCAGGGACACTGAAGCTTTCTTT. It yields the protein CASSLGRDTEAFF. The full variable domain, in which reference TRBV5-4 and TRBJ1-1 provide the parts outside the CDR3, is ETGVTQSPTHLIKTRGQQVTLRCSSQSGHNTVSWYQQALGQGPQFIFQYYREEENGRGNFPPRFSGLQFPNYSSELNVNALELDDSALYLCASSLGRDTEAFFGQGTRLTVV.

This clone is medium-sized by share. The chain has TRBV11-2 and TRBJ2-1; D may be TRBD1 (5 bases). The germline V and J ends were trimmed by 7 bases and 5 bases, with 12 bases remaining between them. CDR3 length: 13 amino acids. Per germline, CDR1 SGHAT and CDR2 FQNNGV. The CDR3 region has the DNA TGTGCCAGCAATCCAGGGTACAACAATGAGCAGTTCTTC. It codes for CASNPGYNNEQFF.

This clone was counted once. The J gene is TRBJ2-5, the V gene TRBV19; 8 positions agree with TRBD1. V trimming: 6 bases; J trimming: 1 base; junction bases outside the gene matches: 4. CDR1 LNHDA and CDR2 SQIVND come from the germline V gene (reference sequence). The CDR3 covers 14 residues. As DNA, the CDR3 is TGTGCCAGTAGCGGGACAGGCCGCCAAGAGACCCAGTACTTC. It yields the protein CASSGTGRQETQYF.

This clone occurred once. CDR3 protein: CASSPSNSGQETQYF. DNA of the CDR3: TGTGCCAGCAGCCCCAGCAATAGCGGCCAAGAGACCCAGTACTTC. J is TRBJ2-5 and V is TRBV6-5, with D possibly TRBD2 on 6 matching bases. Deletions cut 6 bases from V and 1 base from J, with 15 bases between. CDR1 and CDR2 (germline): MNHEY, SVGAGI. The CDR3 runs to 15 residues.

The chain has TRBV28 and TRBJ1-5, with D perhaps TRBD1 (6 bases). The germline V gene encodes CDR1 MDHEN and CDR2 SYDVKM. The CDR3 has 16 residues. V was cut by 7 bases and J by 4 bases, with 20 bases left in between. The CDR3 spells CASKMVRGSGNQPQHF. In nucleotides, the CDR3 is TGTGCCAGCAAAATGGTAAGGGGGTCGGGGAATCAGCCCCAGCATTTT.

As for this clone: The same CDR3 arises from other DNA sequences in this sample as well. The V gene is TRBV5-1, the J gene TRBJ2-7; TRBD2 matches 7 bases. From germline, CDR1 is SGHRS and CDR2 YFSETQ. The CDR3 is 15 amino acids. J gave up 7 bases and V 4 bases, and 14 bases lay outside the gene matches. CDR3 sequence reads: CASSRPTGGIGEQYF. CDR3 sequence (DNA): TGCGCCAGCAGCCGGCCTACCGGGGGGATAGGAGAGCAGTACTTC.